This T cell receptor beta chain was documented in a study of beta chain features in type 1 diabetes. Overall study results and limits: Insertions were fewer and deletions more numerous at VDJ junctions in type 1 diabetes patients. Cells with high TCR expression could be over-represented when cDNA is sequenced. People with Type 1 diabetes carried modestly yet significantly shorter TCRB CDR3s in all four CD4+ subsets.

About this clone: Its antigen is still unknown.

Reverse transcription of all isolated RNA meant that expressed TCRB transcripts were sequenced. Here immunoSEQ multiplex PCR was the method, and the copy in TCRdb shows in-frame clones only, minus some. The data contain more than 250,000 clones, around 15% of them singletons. Trimming removed 5 bases from V and 4 bases from J; junction bases left unmatched: 7. The CDR3 spans 16 residues. CDR1 is SGHTA and CDR2 is FQGTGA in the germline V gene. The V and J genes are TRBV7-3 and TRBJ2-5, with 13 bases fitting TRBD2. The sample was naive CD4+ T cells from blood. The sequence was collected from a man aged 25-45 years with type 1 diabetes. As DNA, the CDR3 is TGTGCCAGCAGCGTCGGGACTAGCGGGGAGATAGAGACCCAGTACTTC. This encodes CASSVGTSGEIETQYF.